Presented here are 7 T cell receptor beta chains from one specimen sequenced in a study of shared clonotypes between healthy human individuals (TCRdb year 2020). CD8 naive samples were obtained by positive selection for CCR7 among CD45RO-negative cells, yielding a CD45RA+CCR7+ population from which TemRA cells were excluded. Library preparation used the immunoSEQ multiplex PCR assay. TCRdb re-hosts the immuneACCESS table, in-frame sequences only. Its copies lack some clones; in the studies checked, an unresolved V gene accounts for under half of them, and the cause for the rest is not known. Counted in this sample were millions of clones; 93% of them appeared once. The top ten clonotypes cover about 1.5% of the sample. Sequenced sample: naive CD8+ T cells from PBMCs. This sample's cell subset or site label indicates: CD45RA+CCR7+. These receptors were obtained from a man aged 18 to 29 in good health. Some clones in this sample may be carry-over from other donors' samples.

The chain employs TRBV2 and TRBJ2-7, with 7 bases lining up with TRBD1. The V gene's germline CDR1 is SNHLY and CDR2 FYNNEI. The CDR3 consists of 14 residues. V lost 8 bases to trimming and J lost 5 bases; unmatched junction nucleotides: 12. In DNA, the CDR3 is TGTGCCAGCGACAGGGCAGTCGGCGGCGACGAGCAGTACTTC. It translates to CASDRAVGGDEQYF. Combining the CDR3 with reference TRBV2 and TRBJ2-7 gives the whole variable domain EPEVTQTPSHQVTQMGQEVILRCVPISNHLYFYWYRQILGQKVEFLVSFYNNEISEKSEIFDDQFSVERPDGSNFTLKIRSTKLEDSAMYFCASDRAVGGDEQYFGPGTRLTVT.

With respect to this clone: Germline and junction disagree at one end, which may indicate a read error. The chain uses TRBV5-4 and TRBJ2-7, with 7 bases that match TRBD1. The CDR3 sequence is 15 residues long. Looked up from germline, CDR1 is SGHNT and CDR2 is YYREEE (reference sequence). CDR3 nucleotides: TGTGCCAGCAGCTTCTTGTCAGGGGGTTCCTTCGAGCAGTACTTC. Protein: CASSFLSGGSFEQYF.

This clone was seen just once. This sequence joins TRBV7-8 and TRBJ2-3, with a tentative D call TRBD1 (8 bases). CDR3 length: 17 amino acids. With 4 bases removed from V and 0 bases from J, the gap between germline ends came to 17 bases. Germline CDR1 reads SGHVS; CDR2 reads FQNEAQ. DNA of the CDR3: TGTGCCAGCAGCTCCCTGGGGGGGACAGGTAGCACAGATACGCAGTATTTT. This sequence encodes CASSSLGGTGSTDTQYF.

The V gene is TRBV7-9, the J gene TRBJ2-3; unclear D gene. Trimming cost V 8 bases and J 0 bases, with 21 bases left between them. CDR1 SEHNR and CDR2 FQNEAQ come from the germline V gene (reference sequence). The CDR3 runs 17 residues. The CDR3 is CASGPISGRISTDTQYF. The CDR3 region has the DNA TGTGCCAGCGGTCCTATTTCAGGCCGCATTAGCACAGATACGCAGTATTTT.

The rearrangement links TRBV27 to TRBJ2-7, with a weak D call TRBD2 (6 bases). Germline lookup yields CDR1 MNHEY and CDR2 SMNVEV (reference sequence). V was trimmed by 5 bases and J by 2 bases, leaving 19 bases between them. This CDR3 has 16 amino acids. CDR3 amino acids: CASSPAGSLITYEQYF. The CDR3 bases are TGTGCCAGCAGTCCGGCCGGGAGCCTTATTACCTACGAGCAGTACTTC.

Turning to this clone: The same CDR3 can be traced to other DNA sequences in this sample. CDR3 sequence (DNA): TGCGCCAGCAGCTTGGACAGGGGGCCAGGAAACACCATATATTTT. This translates into CASSLDRGPGNTIYF. V usage is TRBV5-1 and J usage is TRBJ1-3, with 9 bases fitting TRBD1. Trimming cost V 0 bases and J 4 bases; bases outside gene matches: 2. The germline V gene encodes CDR1 SGHRS and CDR2 YFSETQ. This CDR3 contains 15 residues. The whole variable domain, filled in from reference TRBV5-1 and TRBJ1-3, reads KAGVTQTPRYLIKTRGQQVTLSCSPISGHRSVSWYQQTPGQGLQFLFEYFSETQRNKGNFPGRFSGRQFSNSRSEMNVSTLELGDSALYLCASSLDRGPGNTIYFGEGSWLTVV.

The chain recombines TRBV11-2 with TRBJ1-4; no reliable D call. This CDR3 is built from 14 residues. Germline V lookup: CDR1 SGHAT, CDR2 FQNNGV. Trimming removed 7 bases from V and 5 bases from J, with 14 bases in between. CDR3 residues: CASTTGGWNEKLFF. Written as DNA, the CDR3 is TGTGCCAGCACGACGGGCGGGTGGAATGAAAAACTGTTTTTT.